This TCR beta chain was profiled in a study of CD8 T cells in ankylosing spondylitis. Overall study results and limits: Within matched ankylosing spondylitis synovial fluid, disease-linked clones were reportedly significantly enriched.

This CDR3 is built from 13 residues. The germline V gene encodes CDR1 SQVTM and CDR2 ANQGSEA. The V end was cut by 2 bases, the J end by 1 base, with 7 bases between. The authors made TCR beta libraries by quantitative 5'-RACE with molecular barcodes. TCRdb processed the 5' RACE reads anew with MiXCR; each CDR3 protein has one entry. This repertoire shows roughly 230,000 distinct CDR3 sequences, approximately 20% found once; its top ten account for roughly a third. This clonotype has a count of ten or more. Its antigen is not identified. V gene TRBV29-1 combines with J gene TRBJ2-3; D gene ambiguous. This receptor was taken from a male donor with ankylosing spondylitis or in good health (not recorded which). The source material was blood, either unsorted or a sorted T cell fraction (not recorded which). CDR3 coding DNA: TGCAGCGTTGAATCTCAGCGCACAGATACGCAGTATTTT. Its translation: CSVESQRTDTQYF.